This TCR beta chain was sequenced for a study of blood T cell repertoires in COVID-19. About the study: Acute and convalescent COVID-19 specimens originated in the United States, Italy and Spain. PBMCs, B-cell-depleted T cells, or T cells were the source of the cDNA or gDNA that made up the material.

CDR1 is MNHEY and CDR2 is SMNVEV in the germline V gene (reference sequence). CDR3 size: 15 residues. V was cut by 4 bases and J by 4 bases, with 16 bases left in between. Clones were sequenced by immunoSEQ multiplex PCR, and TCRdb holds only the in-frame ones, with some missing. Of around 280,000 clones in the sample, approximately 84% were seen once. The origin of this receptor is a woman in her twenties or thirties who had recovered from COVID-19. The chain is built from TRBV27 and TRBJ1-1, with TRBD1 as a possible D gene (6 bases). Sequenced sample: peripheral blood. CDR3 loop: CASSSMTGLSTEAFF. The CDR3, as DNA: TGTGCCAGCAGTTCCATGACAGGTTTAAGCACTGAAGCTTTCTTT.